Shown below are 26 T cell receptor beta chains from a single sample sequenced in a study of identical twins. TCRdb itself ran the 5' RACE reads through MiXCR, one entry per CDR3 protein. The data show fewer than 900,000 distinct CDR3 sequences, 21% seen once. Another study also made use of these data, one on T cells expressing NK-cell markers.

Sequencing was carried out using PBMCs. These receptors were taken from a woman aged 18 to 35 in good health.

This chain uses TRBV3-1 with TRBJ2-1; TRBD2 agrees at 8 bases. Trimming cost V 4 bases and J 10 bases; bases outside gene matches: 9. CDR3 length: 14 amino acids. Germline assignment: CDR1 LGHDT and CDR2 YNNKEL (reference sequence). The CDR3 DNA sequence: TGTGCCAGCAGCCCAGCAGGGCGGGGGGTCGAGCAGTTCTTC. Its protein is CASSPAGRGVEQFF.

The gene calls are TRBV10-2 and TRBJ2-5; 7 bases agree with TRBD2. Losses at the gene ends were 7 bases for V and 5 bases for J; bases not matched to a gene: 16. From germline, CDR1 is WSHSY and CDR2 SAAADI. The CDR3 runs to 16 residues. The CDR3 reads CASTPGKRGEGETQYF. CDR3 bases: TGCGCCAGCACCCCCGGCAAACGGGGGGAAGGGGAGACCCAGTACTTC.

This chain joins TRBV12-3 or TRBV12-4 and TRBJ2-1; D possibly corresponds to TRBD1 (5 bases). Between the trimmed V and J ends, which lost 2 bases and 0 bases, there was a span of 14 bases. The CDR3 covers 17 residues. This CDR3 reads CASSLSVRRDSYNEQFF. DNA for the CDR3: TGTGCCAGCAGTTTATCAGTTCGCAGGGACTCCTACAATGAGCAGTTCTTC.

The rearrangement links TRBV20-1 to TRBJ2-7; the D gene is possibly TRBD1 (6 bases). V was trimmed by 0 bases and J by 0 bases, leaving 12 bases between them. Germline V gene lookup returns CDR1 DFQATT and CDR2 SNEGSKA (reference sequence). This CDR3 has 15 amino acids. The CDR3 nucleotides read TGCAGTGCTAGAGATCCGACAGGAAGCTCCTACGAGCAGTACTTC. It is translated as CSARDPTGSSYEQYF.

Ten or more counts support this clonotype. The V call is TRBV10-3, the J call TRBJ2-7; D possibly corresponds to TRBD1 (5 bases). Trimming cost V 2 bases and J 4 bases, with 15 bases left between them. The CDR3 length is 15 residues. CDR1 is ENHRY and CDR2 is SYGVKD in the germline V gene. The CDR3, as DNA: TGTGCCATCAGTGAGAATCACAGGACCGAATACGAGCAGTACTTC. Its translation is CAISENHRTEYEQYF.

The chain combines TRBV5-1 with TRBJ2-3; D tentatively fits TRBD1 or TRBD2 (6 bases each). CDR1 is SGHRS and CDR2 is YFSETQ in the germline V gene. CDR3 length equals 15 residues. Trimming left V 0 bases short and J 4 bases short, with 12 bases between. The CDR3 sequence is CASSLEGGLSDTQYF. The CDR3 DNA sequence: TGCGCCAGCAGCTTGGAGGGGGGCCTCTCAGATACGCAGTATTTT.

This clonotype was seen a handful of times. This rearrangement joins TRBV7-3 to TRBJ2-3, with TRBD2 matching 9 bases. The CDR3 is made up of 17 amino acids. V was pared by 0 bases and J by 2 bases, with 6 bases of the junction left unmatched. Germline V lookup: CDR1 SGHTA, CDR2 FQGTGA. DNA for the CDR3: TGTGCCAGCAGCTTAACGGGGCTAGCGGGGTTCACAGATACGCAGTATTTT. Translation: CASSLTGLAGFTDTQYF.

V and J are TRBV19 and TRBJ2-7; D assignment may be TRBD1 or TRBD2 (5 bases each). In germline, CDR1 is LNHDA, CDR2 SQIVND (reference sequence). This CDR3 comprises 15 residues. Between the trimmed V and J ends, which lost 5 bases and 2 bases, there was a span of 16 bases. In nucleotides, the CDR3 is TGTGCCAGTAGTTCCAAGCTCCTGGGGGCCTACGAGCAGTACTTC. Amino acids: CASSSKLLGAYEQYF. The whole variable domain, remainder taken from reference TRBV19 and TRBJ2-7, is DGGITQSPKYLFRKEGQNVTLSCEQNLNHDAMYWYRQDPGQGLRLIYYSQIVNDFQKGDIAEGYSVSREKKESFPLTVTSAQKNPTAFYLCASSSKLLGAYEQYFGPGTRLTVT.

V is TRBV18 and J is TRBJ2-7; no clear D gene. Between the trimmed V and J ends, which lost 2 bases and 3 bases, there was a span of 14 bases. Germline V gene lookup returns CDR1 KGHSH and CDR2 LQKENI. This CDR3 is built from 15 residues. Written as DNA, the CDR3 is TGTGCCAGCTCACCAATGGCTAGATTACACTACGAGCAGTACTTC. Protein product: CASSPMARLHYEQYF.

In this sample, this clonotype turned up a few times. The chain carries TRBV19 and TRBJ2-1, with D unresolved. V was cut by 6 bases and J by 7 bases, with 22 bases left in between. CDR1 and CDR2 from the germline V gene are LNHDA and SQIVND (reference sequence). CDR3 length: 16 residues. CDR3 region: CASSTTPGPYPNEQFF. The CDR3 region has the DNA TGTGCCAGTAGCACAACACCGGGTCCCTACCCAAATGAGCAGTTCTTC.

This clonotype was seen more than once but under ten times. The gene calls are TRBV24-1 and TRBJ1-2, with D maybe TRBD1 (5 bases). V dropped 4 bases and J dropped 4 bases, with 18 bases sitting between them. CDR1 and CDR2 (germline): KGHDR, SFDVKD. CDR3 length equals 16 residues. The CDR3 here is CATSDAAAGGIYGYTF. The CDR3 nucleotides are TGTGCCACCAGTGACGCTGCGGCCGGGGGGATCTATGGCTACACCTTC.

There are a few counts of this clonotype. The rearrangement links TRBV5-1 to TRBJ2-7; 7 bases fit TRBD2. Germline CDR1 reads SGHRS; CDR2 reads YFSETQ. CDR3 length: 14 amino acids. Trimming took 2 bases from V and 3 from J; bases not matched to a gene: 5. For the CDR3, the DNA is TGCGCCAGCAGCTTCTACGCGGGGGACTACGAGCAGTACTTC. Its translation is CASSFYAGDYEQYF.

This clonotype was found a few times. This chain links TRBV20-1 with TRBJ2-7; D not certain. CDR1 and CDR2 (germline): DFQATT, SNEGSKA (reference sequence). The length of the CDR3 is 13 residues. The V end was cut by 3 bases, the J end by 0 bases, with 9 bases between. In DNA form, the CDR3 reads TGCAGTGCTAGTACAGTTCCCTCCTACGAGCAGTACTTC. It specifies CSASTVPSYEQYF.

In this sample, this clonotype turned up many times. The V call is TRBV11-3, the J call TRBJ2-3, with TRBD2 matching 7 bases. The CDR3 runs to 15 residues. Germline-derived CDR1 and CDR2 are SGHNT and YENEEA. V was pared by 6 bases and J by 4 bases, with 10 bases of the junction left unmatched. The CDR3 spells CASSWGTKVSDTQYF. CDR3 DNA sequence: TGTGCCAGCAGTTGGGGGACTAAGGTGTCAGATACGCAGTATTTT.

This clonotype was observed a few times. This chain uses TRBV29-1 with TRBJ1-3, with D hard to call. The CDR3 sequence is 14 residues long. Germline V CDR1 and CDR2: SQVTM, ANQGSEA. Trimming stripped 7 bases from V and 0 bases from J, with 13 bases between. In nucleotides, the CDR3 is TGCAGCGGGGTGGACTTTTTCTCTGGAAACACCATATATTTT. As protein: CSGVDFFSGNTIYF.

The chain joins TRBV12-5 to TRBJ2-5; 10 bases agree with TRBD2. CDR1 and CDR2 from the germline V gene are LGHNT and FRNRAP. V shed 6 bases and J 0 bases; nucleotides not matched to a gene: 7. CDR3 length: 16 amino acids. The CDR3 sequence: CASGLRGLADQETQYF. The CDR3 bases are TGTGCTAGTGGGCTTCGTGGACTAGCGGACCAAGAGACCCAGTACTTC.

This clonotype was recorded a few times. The CDR3 carries no conserved terminal phenylalanine or tryptophan, so it likely arises from a read error. The DNA is omitted, as the CDR3 cannot be located on it reliably, and the CDR3 follows TCRdb's listing. The gene calls are TRBV3-1 and TRBJ2-7; TRBD1, the table's D call, lacks a check against the DNA. Germline CDR1 LGHDT, CDR2 YNNKEL (reference sequence). The CDR3 is 13 residues long, ends included. The CDR3 protein is CASSVPGQPYLTS.

In its sample, this clonotype was seen a few times. The chain employs TRBV7-2 and TRBJ1-6, with TRBD1 matching 7 bases. In germline, CDR1 is SGHTA, CDR2 FQGNSA. The J segment lost 10 bases and the V segment lost 9 bases, leaving 9 bases of the junction unmatched. This CDR3 region has 13 residues. This CDR3 reads CASRTGAGSPLHF. Written as DNA, the CDR3 is TGTGCCAGTCGGACAGGCGCGGGGTCACCCCTCCACTTT.

This clonotype was counted a few times. The CDR3 sequence is CSARFGLAGRREQFF. The DNA for the CDR3 is TGCAGTGCTAGATTCGGGCTAGCGGGACGGCGGGAGCAGTTCTTC. The chain joins TRBV20-1 to TRBJ2-1; 9 bases are shared with TRBD2. This CDR3 region has 15 residues. Germline trimming cut 2 bases from V and 10 bases from J; bases unmatched to any gene: 12. Germline CDR1 and CDR2: DFQATT and SNEGSKA (reference sequence).

The CDR3, as DNA: TGTGCCAGCAGTTCGTTATTCCATAGCGGTACAAATTACGAGCAGTACTTC. Amino acids: CASSSLFHSGTNYEQYF. This chain joins TRBV27 and TRBJ2-7; D might be TRBD2 (6 bases). V lost 4 bases and J lost 4, with 23 bases in between. CDR3 length: 17 amino acids. Per the germline V gene, CDR1 is MNHEY and CDR2 is SMNVEV (reference sequence).

This clonotype appeared many times. This chain joins TRBV27 and TRBJ2-5, with TRBD2 matching 10 bases. The germline gives CDR1 MNHEY, CDR2 SMNVEV (reference sequence). CDR3 size: 14 residues. V trimming: 7 bases; J trimming: 0 bases; junction bases outside the gene matches: 2. CDR3 DNA: TGTGCCAGCAAAGCGGGAGGGTACCAAGAGACCCAGTACTTC. Translation gives CASKAGGYQETQYF.

There are many counts of this clonotype. The chain recombines TRBV19 with TRBJ2-2; D is unresolved. V lost 10 bases and J 3 bases, leaving 6 bases between the germline ends. The germline V gene has CDR1 LNHDA and CDR2 SQIVND (reference sequence). CDR3 length equals 11 residues. The CDR3 coding sequence is TGTGCCACCACCTACACCGGGGAGCTGTTTTTT. Translated, it gives CATTYTGELFF.

The table lists this clonotype with many counts. The rearrangement joins TRBV29-1 to TRBJ2-1; 8 bases line up with TRBD1. The germline CDR1 and CDR2 sequences are SQVTM and ANQGSEA. The CDR3 has 12 residues. The ends lost 0 bases at V and 9 bases at J; junction bases unmatched: 1. This CDR3 is CSVEDQGAEQFF. DNA of the CDR3: TGCAGCGTTGAAGATCAGGGGGCTGAGCAGTTCTTC.

In its sample, this clonotype was seen many times. This rearrangement joins TRBV29-1 to TRBJ2-1; 10 nucleotides align to TRBD2. V lost 5 bases to trimming and J lost 5 bases; unmatched junction nucleotides: 6. CDR1 is SQVTM, CDR2 ANQGSEA, per germline. The CDR3 is 14 amino acids. The CDR3 DNA is TGCAGCGTTAAATATAGCGGGAGGAACAATGAGCAGTTCTTC. It specifies CSVKYSGRNNEQFF.

The J gene is TRBJ2-2, the V gene TRBV20-1; D is perhaps TRBD2 (5 bases). The germline V gene encodes CDR1 DFQATT and CDR2 SNEGSKA (reference sequence). The CDR3 sequence is 15 residues long. The ends were cut back, 3 bases at V and 0 bases at J, with 11 bases in the middle. In DNA, the CDR3 is TGCAGTGCTAGTTCTCCGGGGTCGAACACCGGGGAGCTGTTTTTT. It encodes CSASSPGSNTGELFF.

This clonotype occurred a few times. V and J are TRBV12-3 or TRBV12-4 and TRBJ2-7; 11 nucleotides match TRBD1. V trimming: 8 bases; J trimming: 0 bases; junction bases outside the gene matches: 6. The CDR3 is 15 amino acids. CDR3 DNA: TGTGCCAGCGGGTCCGGGACAGGGGGCTCCTACGAGCAGTACTTC. Residues: CASGSGTGGSYEQYF.